This TCR beta chain was found in a study of blood T cells in healthy people across ages. At the level of the study: Researchers report that template switching captured about one barcoded beta molecule per two T cells.

This clonotype was observed a handful of times. The CDR3 loop spans 13 amino acids. From germline, CDR1 is DFQATT and CDR2 SNEGSKA (reference sequence). Trimming removed 3 bases at V and 9 bases at J, with 18 bases between. Using a J-beta primer mix together with a sample-barcoded 5' primer, a second PCR was run for roughly 6 to 12 cycles. TCRdb used MiXCR to reprocess the 5' RACE reads, holding one entry per CDR3 protein. This table holds 450,000 to 600,000 distinct CDR3 sequences, about a quarter found once. This sample was also put to use in a study of T cells of mothers and their children. In that study: In this cohort, donors were three healthy Caucasian mothers plus their six children. Inherited differences only slightly affect thymic shaping of TCR recombination output.

The sample was blood. The sequence derives from a boy between 2 and 10 years old in good health. The chain joins TRBV20-1 to TRBJ2-7; TRBD2 is a possible D gene (7 bases). The CDR3 DNA follows: TGCAGTGCTAGTCGCTCCCAGGGGAGGGGGCAGTACTTC. It is translated as CSASRSQGRGQYF.